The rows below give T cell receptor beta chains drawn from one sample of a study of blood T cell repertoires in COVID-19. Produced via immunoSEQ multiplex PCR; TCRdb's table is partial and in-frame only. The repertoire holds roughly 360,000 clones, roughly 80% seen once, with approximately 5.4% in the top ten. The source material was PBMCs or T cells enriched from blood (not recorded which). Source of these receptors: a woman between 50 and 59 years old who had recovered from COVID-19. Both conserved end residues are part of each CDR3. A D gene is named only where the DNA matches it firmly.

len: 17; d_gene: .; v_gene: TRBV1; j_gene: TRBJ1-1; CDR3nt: TGCACCAGCAGCCAAGATATGCGGGACAGGGTGAACACTGAAGCTTTCTTT; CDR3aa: CTSSQDMRDRVNTEAFF
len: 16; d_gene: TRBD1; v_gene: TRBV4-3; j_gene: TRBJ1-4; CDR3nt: TGCGCCAGCAGCCAAGGGGACAGAACAACTAATGAAAAACTGTTTTTT; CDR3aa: CASSQGDRTTNEKLFF
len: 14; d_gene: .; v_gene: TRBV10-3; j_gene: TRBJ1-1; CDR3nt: TGTGCCATCAGTCCGGGGAGGGAGGTCACTGAAGCTTTCTTT; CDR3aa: CAISPGREVTEAFF
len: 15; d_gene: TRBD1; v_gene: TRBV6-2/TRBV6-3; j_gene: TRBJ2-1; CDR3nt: TGTGCCAGCAGTAATACCGACAGGGCCGCGGATGAGCAGTTCTTC; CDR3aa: CASSNTDRAADEQFF
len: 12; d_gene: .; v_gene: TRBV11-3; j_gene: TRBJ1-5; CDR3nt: TGTGCCAGCAGCTTCCCTAATCAGCCCCAGCATTTT; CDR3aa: CASSFPNQPQHF
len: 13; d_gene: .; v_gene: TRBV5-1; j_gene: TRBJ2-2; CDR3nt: TGCGCCAGCAGCTTGTCGGTCACCGGGGAGCTGTTTTTT; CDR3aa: CASSLSVTGELFF
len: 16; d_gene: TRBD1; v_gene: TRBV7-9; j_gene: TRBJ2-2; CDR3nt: TGTGCCAGCAGCTTGGGACAGGGGGTGAACACCGGGGAGCTGTTTTTT; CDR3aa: CASSLGQGVNTGELFF
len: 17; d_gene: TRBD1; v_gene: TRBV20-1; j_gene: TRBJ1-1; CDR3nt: TGCAGTGCTAGTTCTTGGGGCAGGGGGGACCAGAACACTGAAGCTTTCTTT; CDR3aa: CSASSWGRGDQNTEAFF
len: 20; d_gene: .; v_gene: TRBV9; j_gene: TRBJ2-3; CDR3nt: TGTGCCAGCAGCGTAGCCTCTTTATTTGGACTCGGCGCCGGGGCAGATACGCAGTATTTT; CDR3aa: CASSVASLFGLGAGADTQYF
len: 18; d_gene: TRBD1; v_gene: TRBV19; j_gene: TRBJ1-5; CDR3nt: TGTGCCAGTAGTATCAAGGGACAGGGCGCCCTTAGCAATCAGCCCCAGCATTTT; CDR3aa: CASSIKGQGALSNQPQHF